This TCR beta chain was recorded in a study of T cell clusters in autoimmune cytopenias. As for the study in general: The mean age of healthy donor controls was 56 years, the median roughly 59 years. Study results and caveats: Functional roles of the in silico T cell clusters still await experimental validation.

TRB amplification used 250 ng of peripheral blood genomic DNA. Multiplex touch-down PCR amplified TRB using TRB-A and TRB-B pools in one tube. TCRdb reprocessed the multiplex PCR reads and keeps a single row for each CDR3 protein, giving no DNA. The sample holds thousands of distinct CDR3 sequences. The CDR3 covers 15 residues. The V gene's germline CDR1 is MNHEY and CDR2 SMNVEV (reference sequence). Frequency places this clonotype as medium-sized. The antigen remains undetermined. These data also featured in a second study, about T cell repertoires in aging, cancer and after chemotherapy.

The sample was peripheral blood. The chain combines TRBV27 with TRBJ2-7; TCRdb calls TRBD2, which cannot be checked without DNA. The receptor was isolated from a human donor in good health. The CDR3 sequence is CASSALLAGAYEQYF.